This TCR beta chain is from a study of a mutant IDH1 vaccine in newly diagnosed glioma (dated by TCRdb to the early 2020s). Regarding the complete study: Of the approximately 35 treated patients, approximately 62% were male and approximately 40% were female, and the mean age was 40.4 years. Peripheral blood was collected at six visits: V03 (baseline), V05, V07, V10, V12 and V13. Before enrollment, patients had received standard therapy of radiotherapy alone, temozolomide alone, or radiochemotherapy with temozolomide; most received the combination. Longitudinal TCRB deep sequencing was done for 25 to 30 treated patients, wherever samples were available for exploratory analyses.

As to this clone: Which antigen it targets is not known. Within one base of it there is no much larger clone, and no base qualities were kept.

The germline V gene provides CDR1 SGDLS and CDR2 YYNGEE. V and J lose 0 bases and 1 base, and a span of 4 bases separates them. From cysteine to phenylalanine, the CDR3 is 13 amino acids long. This entry keeps only the CDR3 DNA: 39 bases, framed from base 1. The protocol used for the library was the immunoSEQ multiplex PCR assay. Following the manufacturer's protocol, the hsTCRB Kit was used to amplify rearranged TCR beta chain sequences. TCRB libraries were sequenced on an Illumina MiSeq. As for the authors' bioinformatics: The kit vendor's proprietary platform handled demultiplexing, trimming and gene mapping. TCRdb provides this immuneACCESS table in a form limited to in-frame rearrangements. Some clones are lacking; in checked studies, under half of them reflect an unresolved V gene, and why the rest are absent is not known. That table furnishes V, J and clone size, whereas the DNA furnished D and trimming. Present in this sample are some 38,000 clones, 60% to 80% of which were seen just once. The ten largest make up approximately 9.9% of the sample.

The investigation overall reported the following: Immune responses induced by the vaccine were seen in 93.3% of patients across multiple MHC alleles. Pseudoprogression appeared unrelated to alterations in the top peripheral T cell clonotypes detected by TCRB sequencing. According to the authors, sample limitations meant that analyses of patient blood samples could not be reproduced. Availability determined which PBMC samples were chosen for TCRB deep sequencing.

The time point label for this specimen denotes: baseline, week 1 (first vaccination visit). According to the study, the label for this sample's treatment or condition signals: pre-vaccination baseline after standard-of-care therapy. Newly diagnosed WHO grade 3 or 4 IDH1-mutant astrocytomas showing loss of nuclear ATRX were present in the donors. The samples were drawn from NOA16, a multicentre, single-arm, open-label phase I trial in Germany that tested a mutant IDH1 peptide vaccine in humans for the first time. Blood drawn at visit V03 was used as the baseline sample for immunogenicity testing. The DNeasy Blood and Tissue Kit was used to extract genomic DNA from EDTA blood for TCRB sequencing.

This receptor was taken from a middle-aged man with glioma. Some clones in this sample may be carry-over from other donors' samples. Recombination linked TRBV9 to TRBJ1-1; the D gene is not confidently resolved. The specimen comprised PBMCs, sampled from a glioma patient treated with radiotherapy, temozolomide or both. The CDR3 is CASSVDTNTEAFF. The DNA sequence is given as TGTGCCAGCAGCGTAGACACGAACACTGAAGCTTTCTTT.